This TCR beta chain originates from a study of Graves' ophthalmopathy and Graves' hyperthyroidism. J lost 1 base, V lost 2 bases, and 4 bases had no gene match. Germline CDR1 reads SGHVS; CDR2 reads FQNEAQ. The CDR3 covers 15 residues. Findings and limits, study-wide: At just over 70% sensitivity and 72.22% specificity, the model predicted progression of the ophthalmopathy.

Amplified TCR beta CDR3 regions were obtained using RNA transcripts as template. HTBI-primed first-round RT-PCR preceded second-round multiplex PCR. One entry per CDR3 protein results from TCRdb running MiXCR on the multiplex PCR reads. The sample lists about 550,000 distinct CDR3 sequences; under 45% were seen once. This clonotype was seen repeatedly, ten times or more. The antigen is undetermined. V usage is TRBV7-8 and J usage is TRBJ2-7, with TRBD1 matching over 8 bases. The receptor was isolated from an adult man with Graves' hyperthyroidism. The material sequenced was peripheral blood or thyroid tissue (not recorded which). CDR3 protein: CASSLRTGLSYEQYF. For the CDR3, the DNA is TGTGCCAGCAGCTTACGGACAGGGCTTTCCTACGAGCAGTACTTC.